This passage covers 17 T cell receptor beta chains from one sample sequenced in a study of blood T cell repertoires in COVID-19. Clones were read by immunoSEQ multiplex PCR, and TCRdb kept only the in-frame ones, dropping some. The table includes about 480,000 clones, 87% detected once. Sequenced input: PBMCs or T cells enriched from blood (not recorded which). The receptors were sampled from a woman younger than 30 with acute COVID-19.

The chain combines TRBV9 with TRBJ2-6; 9 bases align to TRBD1. Germline CDR1 reads SGDLS; CDR2 reads YYNGEE. J gave up 0 bases and V 4 bases, and 11 bases lay outside the gene matches. CDR3 length equals 19 residues. Here the CDR3 DNA reads TGTGCCAGCAGCTTTCACAGGGGGCTTAATTACTCTGGGGCCAACGTCCTGACTTTC. Its protein is CASSFHRGLNYSGANVLTF.

A single count supports this clone. The V call is TRBV30, the J call TRBJ2-7; 8 nucleotides line up with TRBD2. CDR3 size: 14 residues. V shed 6 bases and J 4 bases; nucleotides not matched to a gene: 11. The germline V gene encodes CDR1 GTSNPN and CDR2 SVGIG (reference sequence). The CDR3 sequence is CACRSLAGLYEQYF. The CDR3 DNA sequence: TGTGCCTGCCGATCGTTAGCGGGACTATACGAGCAGTACTTC.

A single count supports this clone. This chain links TRBV27 with TRBJ2-7; 11 positions match TRBD2. The J segment lost 4 bases and the V segment lost 4 bases, leaving 6 bases of the junction unmatched. Germline V CDR1 and CDR2: MNHEY, SMNVEV (reference sequence). The CDR3 runs to 15 residues. CDR3 protein: CASSSTSGRLYEQYF. DNA for the CDR3: TGTGCCAGCAGTTCCACTAGCGGGAGATTATACGAGCAGTACTTC.

The rearrangement uses TRBV25-1 and TRBJ1-1, with D possibly matching TRBD1 (6 bases). Germline CDR1 is MGHDK and CDR2 is SYGVNS. V was cut by 2 bases and J by 6 bases, with 13 bases left in between. This CDR3 is built from 14 residues. The CDR3 DNA is TGTGCCAGCAGTGAAGGGGGGGCCTGGTCTGAAGCTTTCTTT. Amino acids: CASSEGGAWSEAFF.

The rearrangement joins TRBV7-2 to TRBJ2-7; D possibly corresponds to TRBD2 (5 bases). The ends were cut back, 1 base at V and 6 bases at J, with 13 bases in the middle. Germline loops: CDR1 SGHTA, CDR2 FQGNSA. This CDR3 is 14 amino acids long. The DNA of the CDR3 is TGTGCCAGCAGCTTAGGGAGGAGAGGTGTCGAGCAGTACTTC. Translating gives CASSLGRRGVEQYF.

The chain carries TRBV10-3 and TRBJ2-4, with TRBD2 matching over 10 bases. This CDR3 is 13 amino acids long. The trim removed 10 bases at V and 7 bases at J, leaving 7 bases unmatched. The germline V gene has CDR1 ENHRY and CDR2 SYGVKD. The chain's CDR3 is CATAGTSANIQYF. CDR3 coding DNA: TGTGCCACCGCCGGGACTAGCGCGAACATTCAGTACTTC.

The genes are TRBV29-1 and TRBJ2-7; 9 bases are shared with TRBD1. Germline values: CDR1 SQVTM, CDR2 ANQGSEA. The CDR3 runs 16 residues. The V segment lost 6 bases and the J segment 4 bases; nucleotides outside the gene matches: 16. Here the CDR3 reads CSVLRMGGTGIYEQYF. The CDR3 bases are TGCAGCGTACTGAGGATGGGCGGGACAGGGATATACGAGCAGTACTTC.

This sequence joins TRBV3-1 (or the pseudogene TRBV3-2) and TRBJ2-2, with 8 bases lining up with TRBD1. Trimming at V came to 7 bases and at J to 7 bases, leaving 11 bases not matched to a gene. Germline CDR1 LGHDT, CDR2 YNNKEL (reference sequence). The CDR3 length is 15 residues. This CDR3 is CASTLNRGIFGELFF. The CDR3 DNA follows: TGTGCCAGCACCCTAAACAGGGGGATTTTCGGGGAGCTGTTTTTT.

The chain combines TRBV2 with TRBJ2-2; 13 bases agree with TRBD2. The CDR3 totals 18 residues. V was pared by 2 bases and J by 5 bases, with 8 bases of the junction left unmatched. The germline gives CDR1 SNHLY, CDR2 FYNNEI. The CDR3 is CASSETPGLAGWTGELFF. CDR3 coding DNA: TGTGCCAGCAGTGAAACCCCGGGACTAGCGGGGTGGACCGGGGAGCTGTTTTTT.

The rearrangement joins TRBV2 to TRBJ2-3; 8 bases agree with TRBD2. CDR1 is SNHLY, CDR2 FYNNEI, per germline. J was trimmed by 2 bases and V by 7 bases; bases with no gene match: 8. This CDR3 spans 15 amino acids. In DNA form, the CDR3 reads TGTGCCAGCACCCTAGGTAGCGGGGCCACAGATACGCAGTATTTT. Protein: CASTLGSGATDTQYF.

CDR3 in DNA: TGCAGCGTTAAGATTCGAGAGACACGGGGGGCCCAAACCTACGAGCAGTACTTC. Protein sequence: CSVKIRETRGAQTYEQYF. The V call is TRBV29-1, the J call TRBJ2-7; D perhaps matches TRBD2 (7 bases). This CDR3 is built from 18 residues. With 5 bases removed from V and 2 bases from J, the gap between germline ends came to 28 bases. Germline CDR1 is SQVTM and CDR2 is ANQGSEA.

This chain links TRBV5-6 with TRBJ1-1, with 9 bases that match TRBD1. The CDR3 contains 18 residues. V gave up 0 bases and J gave up 1 base; unmatched junction bases: 10. CDR1 and CDR2 (germline): SGHDT, YYEEEE. The CDR3 DNA follows: TGTGCCAGCAGCTTGGTAAGGAACAGGGGGCAAAAGAACACTGAAGCTTTCTTT. This encodes CASSLVRNRGQKNTEAFF. Based on the CDR3 plus reference TRBV5-6 and TRBJ1-1, the full variable domain is DAGVTQSPTHLIKTRGQQVTLRCSPKSGHDTVSWYQQALGQGPQFIFQYYEEEERQRGNFPDRFSGHQFPNYSSELNVNALLLGDSALYLCASSLVRNRGQKNTEAFFGQGTRLTVV.

As for this clone: This specimen includes other DNA sequences encoding the same CDR3. The chain is built from TRBV2 and TRBJ1-1; TRBD1 might be the D (6 bases). There are 15 residues in the CDR3. Germline loops: CDR1 SNHLY, CDR2 FYNNEI. The ends were cut back, 0 bases at V and 5 bases at J, with 13 bases in the middle. As DNA, the CDR3 is TGTGCCAGCAGTGAAGCCAGGGGTGCAGGGACTGAAGCTTTCTTT. It codes for CASSEARGAGTEAFF.

The chain couples TRBV10-1 to TRBJ2-5, with D unresolved. V was trimmed by 5 bases and J by 4 bases, leaving 8 bases between them. Germline values: CDR1 WNHNN, CDR2 SYGVQD (reference sequence). CDR3 size: 12 residues. CDR3 sequence: CASSNYLETQYF. CDR3 DNA: TGCGCCAGCAGTAACTACTTAGAGACCCAGTACTTC.

The V call is TRBV4-1, the J call TRBJ1-1; TRBD1 aligns across 8 bases. Looked up from germline, CDR1 is MGHRA and CDR2 is YSYEKL. V dropped 3 bases and J dropped 5; count of bases not matched to a gene: 5. The length of the CDR3 is 14 residues. The CDR3 nucleotides read TGCGCCAGCAGCCAGGTAGACAGGGGAACTGAAGCTTTCTTT. It encodes CASSQVDRGTEAFF.

The chain links TRBV6-2 or TRBV6-3 to TRBJ1-5, with TRBD1 identical over 8 bases. Germline lookup yields CDR1 MNHEY and CDR2 SVGEGT. Trimming removed 0 bases from V and 4 bases from J; junction bases left unmatched: 5. The CDR3 consists of 16 residues. The CDR3 coding sequence is TGTGCCAGCAGTTACTCGGCCAGGACAGGGAATCAGCCCCAGCATTTT. Translation gives CASSYSARTGNQPQHF.

This clone was seen a few times. The chain links TRBV5-1 to TRBJ1-6; possibly TRBD1 for D (5 bases). V lost 0 bases and J 9 bases, leaving 10 bases between the germline ends. Per germline, CDR1 SGHRS and CDR2 YFSETQ. The CDR3 sequence is 14 residues long. CDR3 in DNA: TGCGCCAGCAGCTTGGTCAGGGTTGGTTCACCCCTCCACTTT. It yields the protein CASSLVRVGSPLHF. Full variable domain (missing parts from reference TRBV5-1 and TRBJ1-6): KAGVTQTPRYLIKTRGQQVTLSCSPISGHRSVSWYQQTPGQGLQFLFEYFSETQRNKGNFPGRFSGRQFSNSRSEMNVSTLELGDSALYLCASSLVRVGSPLHFGNGTRLTVT.